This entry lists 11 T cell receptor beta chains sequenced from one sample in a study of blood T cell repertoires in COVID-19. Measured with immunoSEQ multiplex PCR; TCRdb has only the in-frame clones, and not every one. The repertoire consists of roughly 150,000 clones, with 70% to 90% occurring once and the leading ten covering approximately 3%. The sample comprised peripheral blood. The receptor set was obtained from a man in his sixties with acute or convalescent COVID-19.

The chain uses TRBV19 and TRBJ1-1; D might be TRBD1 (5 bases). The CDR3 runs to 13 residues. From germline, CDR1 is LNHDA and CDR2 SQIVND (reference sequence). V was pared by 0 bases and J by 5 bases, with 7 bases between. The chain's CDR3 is CASSIDGATEAFF. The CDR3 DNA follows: TGTGCCAGTAGTATAGATGGGGCAACTGAAGCTTTCTTT. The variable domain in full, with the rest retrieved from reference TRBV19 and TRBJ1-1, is DGGITQSPKYLFRKEGQNVTLSCEQNLNHDAMYWYRQDPGQGLRLIYYSQIVNDFQKGDIAEGYSVSREKKESFPLTVTSAQKNPTAFYLCASSIDGATEAFFGQGTRLTVV.

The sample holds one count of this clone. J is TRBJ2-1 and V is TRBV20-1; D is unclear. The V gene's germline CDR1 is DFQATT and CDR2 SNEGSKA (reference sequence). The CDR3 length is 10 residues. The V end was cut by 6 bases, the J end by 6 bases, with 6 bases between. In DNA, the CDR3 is TGCAGTGCCCAATTCAATGAGCAGTTCTTC. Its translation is CSAQFNEQFF.

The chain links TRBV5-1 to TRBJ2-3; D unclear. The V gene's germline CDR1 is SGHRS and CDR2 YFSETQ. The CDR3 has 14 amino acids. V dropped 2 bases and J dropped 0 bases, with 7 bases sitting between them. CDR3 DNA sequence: TGCGCCAGCAGCTTCCACCGGAGCACAGATACGCAGTATTTT. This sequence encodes CASSFHRSTDTQYF.

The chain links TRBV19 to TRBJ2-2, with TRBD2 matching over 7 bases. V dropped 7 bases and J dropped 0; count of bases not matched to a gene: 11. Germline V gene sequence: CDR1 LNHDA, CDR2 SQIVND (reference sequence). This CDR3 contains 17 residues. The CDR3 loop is CASNNGGRAPNTGELFF. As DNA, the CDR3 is TGTGCCAGTAATAATGGTGGGAGGGCTCCGAACACCGGGGAGCTGTTTTTT.

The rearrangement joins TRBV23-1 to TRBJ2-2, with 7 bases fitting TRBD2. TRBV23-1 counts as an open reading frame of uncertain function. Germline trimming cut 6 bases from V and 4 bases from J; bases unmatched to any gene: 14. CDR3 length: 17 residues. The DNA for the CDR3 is TGCGCCAGCAGCCCATGGTTGCGGGGGATGGGCACCGGGGAGCTGTTTTTT. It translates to CASSPWLRGMGTGELFF.

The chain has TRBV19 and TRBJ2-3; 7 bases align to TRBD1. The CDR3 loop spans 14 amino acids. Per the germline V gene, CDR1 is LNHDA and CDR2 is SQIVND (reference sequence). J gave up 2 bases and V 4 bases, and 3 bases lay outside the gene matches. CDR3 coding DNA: TGTGCCAGTAGTACCGGGACAGTCACAGATACGCAGTATTTT. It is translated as CASSTGTVTDTQYF. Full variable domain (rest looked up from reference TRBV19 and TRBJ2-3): DGGITQSPKYLFRKEGQNVTLSCEQNLNHDAMYWYRQDPGQGLRLIYYSQIVNDFQKGDIAEGYSVSREKKESFPLTVTSAQKNPTAFYLCASSTGTVTDTQYFGPGTRLTVL.

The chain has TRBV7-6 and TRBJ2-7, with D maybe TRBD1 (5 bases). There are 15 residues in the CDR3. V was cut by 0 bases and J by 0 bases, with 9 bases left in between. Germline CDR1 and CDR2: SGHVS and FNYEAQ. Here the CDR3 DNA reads TGTGCCAGCAGCTTAGCAGTTAGGGGCTCCTACGAGCAGTACTTC. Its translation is CASSLAVRGSYEQYF.

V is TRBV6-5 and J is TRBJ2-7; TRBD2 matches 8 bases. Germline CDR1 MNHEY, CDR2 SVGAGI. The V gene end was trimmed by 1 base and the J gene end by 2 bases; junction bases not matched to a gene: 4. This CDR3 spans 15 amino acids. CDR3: CASSYYAAGAYEQYF. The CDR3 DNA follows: TGTGCCAGCAGTTACTATGCAGCGGGGGCCTACGAGCAGTACTTC.

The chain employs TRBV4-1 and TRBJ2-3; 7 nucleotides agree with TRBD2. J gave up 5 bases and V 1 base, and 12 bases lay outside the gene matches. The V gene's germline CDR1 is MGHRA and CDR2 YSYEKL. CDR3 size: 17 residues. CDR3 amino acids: CASSQVPPSGRGDTQYF. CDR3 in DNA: TGCGCCAGCAGCCAAGTCCCCCCGTCGGGGAGGGGAGATACGCAGTATTTT.

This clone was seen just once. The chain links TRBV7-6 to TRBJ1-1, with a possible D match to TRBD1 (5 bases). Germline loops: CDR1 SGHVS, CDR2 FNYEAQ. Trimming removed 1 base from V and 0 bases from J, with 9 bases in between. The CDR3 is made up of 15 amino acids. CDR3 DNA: TGTGCCAGCAGCTTAGGGGGCCGGTTGAACACTGAAGCTTTCTTT. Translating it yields CASSLGGRLNTEAFF.

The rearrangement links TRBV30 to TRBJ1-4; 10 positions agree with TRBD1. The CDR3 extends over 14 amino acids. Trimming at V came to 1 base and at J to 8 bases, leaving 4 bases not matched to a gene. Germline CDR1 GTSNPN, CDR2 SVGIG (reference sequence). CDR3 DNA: TGTGCCTGGAGTGGGGACAGGGGATCGGAAAAACTGTTTTTT. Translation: CAWSGDRGSEKLFF.